These 20 T cell receptor beta chains came from one sample sequenced in a study of blood T cell repertoires in COVID-19 (dated by TCRdb to the early 2020s). Library generation was performed with the immunoSEQ multiplex PCR assay. TCRdb re-hosts the immuneACCESS table, in-frame sequences only. Its copies lack some clones; in the studies checked, an unresolved V gene accounts for under half of them, and the cause for the rest is not known. The sample data list approximately 220,000 clones, and around 87% of these were observed just once. The top ten clonotypes cover over 3% of the sample. Sequences were obtained from PBMCs or T cells enriched from blood (not recorded which). The receptors come from a woman under 30 in a cohort exposed to, infected with or recovered from COVID-19 (not recorded which).

This chain uses TRBV29-1 with TRBJ2-3, with unresolved D. Germline-derived CDR1 and CDR2 are SQVTM and ANQGSEA. With 5 bases removed from V and 4 bases from J, the gap between germline ends came to 10 bases. This CDR3 has 12 amino acids. CDR3 nucleotides: TGCAGCGTTTCGTTGTTGTCAGATACGCAGTATTTT. It codes for CSVSLLSDTQYF.

The chain carries TRBV19 and TRBJ1-2; 9 nucleotides match TRBD1. The ends lost 7 bases at V and 1 base at J; junction bases unmatched: 7. This CDR3 has 15 residues. Germline V gene sequence: CDR1 LNHDA, CDR2 SQIVND (reference sequence). The CDR3, as DNA: TGTGCCAGTAACCCGGACAGGGGACTTAACTATGGCTACACCTTC. This translates into CASNPDRGLNYGYTF.

This clone occurred once. The gene calls are TRBV3-1 (or the pseudogene TRBV3-2) and TRBJ1-5, with D possibly matching TRBD1 (5 bases). The CDR3 contains 16 residues. Germline lookup yields CDR1 LGHDT and CDR2 YNNKEL (reference sequence). Trimming took 3 bases from V and 5 from J, leaving 17 bases between them. The CDR3 reads CASSQGLVGGDQPQHF. The CDR3 DNA is TGTGCCAGCAGCCAGGGGCTTGTGGGCGGTGATCAGCCCCAGCATTTT.

V usage is TRBV12-3 or TRBV12-4 and J usage is TRBJ2-2; TRBD2 matches 9 bases. The V and J ends lost 5 bases and 6 bases, in that order; junction bases with no gene match: 1. There are 13 residues in the CDR3. In DNA, the CDR3 is TGTGCCAGCAGTGAGCGGGAGGCCGGGGAGCTGTTTTTT. Its protein is CASSEREAGELFF.

The V and J genes are TRBV7-9 and TRBJ2-5; 13 nucleotides match TRBD2. The J segment lost 5 bases and the V segment lost 5 bases, leaving 14 bases of the junction unmatched. CDR3 size: 18 residues. Germline assignment: CDR1 SEHNR and CDR2 FQNEAQ (reference sequence). CDR3 sequence reads: CASSASGLAGVGGETQYF. For the CDR3, the DNA is TGTGCCAGCAGCGCATCCGGACTAGCGGGAGTGGGGGGGGAGACCCAGTACTTC.

Written as DNA, the CDR3 is TGTGCCAGCAGCTTGGCAGATGCTCCGGGACTAGCGGACACAGATACGCAGTATTTT. This sequence encodes CASSLADAPGLADTDTQYF. V is TRBV11-3 and J is TRBJ2-3; 11 bases are shared with TRBD2. Germline loops: CDR1 SGHNT, CDR2 YENEEA. The J segment lost 2 bases and the V segment lost 3 bases, leaving 13 bases of the junction unmatched. This CDR3 has 19 amino acids.

This chain uses TRBV5-1 with TRBJ1-1; 10 bases line up with TRBD1. Germline V gene data show CDR1 as SGHRS and CDR2 as YFSETQ. V was pared by 3 bases and J by 5 bases, with 1 base of the junction left unmatched. There are 13 residues in the CDR3. CDR3 in amino acids: CASSWGQGTEAFF. The CDR3 DNA reads TGCGCCAGCAGCTGGGGACAGGGGACTGAAGCTTTCTTT.

V and J are TRBV28 and TRBJ1-1, with 7 bases that match TRBD1. Germline V gene sequence: CDR1 MDHEN, CDR2 SYDVKM. The CDR3 consists of 14 residues. Unmatched junction bases numbered 10, after V lost 4 bases and J lost 8 bases. CDR3 amino acids: CASSYNTGAREAFF. The CDR3 DNA sequence: TGTGCCAGCAGTTACAATACAGGGGCCAGGGAAGCTTTCTTT.

The chain combines TRBV19 with TRBJ2-5; 8 bases line up with TRBD2. Germline trimming cut 4 bases from V and 5 bases from J; bases unmatched to any gene: 12. Germline CDR1 is LNHDA and CDR2 is SQIVND (reference sequence). This CDR3 is built from 16 residues. CDR3 residues: CASSSGTRTSGETQYF. In DNA, the CDR3 is TGTGCCAGTAGTAGCGGGACTAGGACGAGTGGGGAGACCCAGTACTTC.

The rearrangement links TRBV4-1 to TRBJ1-1; D gene uncertain. The V end lost 4 bases, the J end lost 1 base, and 10 bases lay between the germline ends. CDR1 and CDR2 from the germline V gene are MGHRA and YSYEKL. The CDR3 loop spans 14 amino acids. The CDR3 here is CASSPPEGNTEAFF. For the CDR3, the DNA is TGCGCCAGCAGCCCCCCGGAGGGGAACACTGAAGCTTTCTTT.

J is TRBJ2-1 and V is TRBV11-2, with D hard to call. Germline CDR1 is SGHAT and CDR2 is FQNNGV. Trimming left V 5 bases short and J 1 base short, with 6 bases between. This CDR3 contains 13 residues. The CDR3 is CASSPRSYNEQFF. CDR3 nucleotides: TGTGCCAGCAGCCCGAGATCCTACAATGAGCAGTTCTTC.

This chain uses TRBV5-4 with TRBJ1-2; D not certain. The CDR3 covers 15 residues. Trimming removed 4 bases from V and 2 bases from J, with 15 bases in between. CDR1 and CDR2 (germline): SGHNT, YYREEE (reference sequence). For the CDR3, the DNA is TGTGCCAGCAGCCCCGGCGGGGTAATGAACTATGGCTACACCTTC. It translates to CASSPGGVMNYGYTF.

The chain combines TRBV11-3 with TRBJ1-1; D is possibly TRBD1 (6 bases). The CDR3 loop spans 12 amino acids. CDR1 is SGHNT and CDR2 is YENEEA in the germline V gene. Deletions cut 1 base from V and 8 bases from J, with 8 bases between. The CDR3 bases are TGTGCCAGCAGCTTAGGGACAGCGGAAGCTTTCTTT. Translated, it gives CASSLGTAEAFF.

The chain combines TRBV19 with TRBJ1-2; 9 bases fit TRBD1. CDR1 is LNHDA, CDR2 SQIVND, per germline (reference sequence). The CDR3 covers 15 residues. After removal of 5 bases from V and 3 bases from J, the junction contained 7 bases not matched to a gene. The CDR3 sequence is CASSPVRDRDYGYTF. In DNA, the CDR3 is TGTGCCAGTAGTCCAGTTCGGGACAGGGACTATGGCTACACCTTC.

This clone was picked up a small number of times. The rearrangement joins TRBV27 to TRBJ2-6; 7 positions agree with TRBD2. The CDR3 has 14 residues. The V gene end was trimmed by 5 bases and the J gene end by 9 bases; junction bases not matched to a gene: 7. The germline V gene has CDR1 MNHEY and CDR2 SMNVEV (reference sequence). CDR3 protein: CASSTSGTYNVLTF. The CDR3 nucleotides are TGTGCCAGCAGTACGAGCGGGACGTACAACGTCCTGACTTTC.

The count of this clone is one. V gene TRBV28 combines with J gene TRBJ2-7; D call uncertain. The CDR3 runs to 15 residues. Trimming took off 3 bases at V and 0 bases at J, with 12 bases between the two ends. Germline CDR1 and CDR2: MDHEN and SYDVKM. The CDR3 sequence: CASSLTPGLSYEQYF. In nucleotides, the CDR3 is TGTGCCAGCAGTTTGACCCCGGGTCTCTCCTACGAGCAGTACTTC.

The V gene is TRBV7-9, the J gene TRBJ1-5; 8 positions agree with TRBD1. CDR3 length: 17 amino acids. With 5 bases clipped from V and 6 bases from J, the junction kept 15 bases outside the gene matches. In germline, CDR1 is SEHNR, CDR2 FQNEAQ (reference sequence). For the CDR3, the DNA is TGTGCCAGCAGCAAAGGACAGGGACCCCCAGGAAGTCAGCCCCAGCATTTT. This gives the protein CASSKGQGPPGSQPQHF.

This sequence joins TRBV27 and TRBJ2-3; weak D call: TRBD2 (5 bases). The CDR3 has 17 residues. Germline V gene sequence: CDR1 MNHEY, CDR2 SMNVEV (reference sequence). Trimming cost V 1 base and J 0 bases, with 14 bases left between them. CDR3 region: CASSLFFGLASTDTQYF. The CDR3 nucleotides read TGTGCCAGCAGTTTATTTTTCGGACTCGCTAGCACAGATACGCAGTATTTT.

This chain connects TRBV29-1 to TRBJ1-1, with a possible D match to TRBD1 (6 bases). Per germline, CDR1 SQVTM and CDR2 ANQGSEA. The CDR3 is 12 amino acids. V was shortened by 5 bases and J by 4 bases, with 11 bases between the two germline ends. The CDR3 spells CSVTRGGTEAFF. Here the CDR3 DNA reads TGCAGCGTTACGAGGGGGGGCACTGAAGCTTTCTTT.

The V and J genes are TRBV4-1 and TRBJ1-1; D is undetermined. Per germline, CDR1 MGHRA and CDR2 YSYEKL. The V end was cut by 1 base, the J end by 0 bases, with 6 bases between. The CDR3 contains 14 residues. CDR3 coding DNA: TGCGCCAGCAGCCAAGCCTTGTTGAACACTGAAGCTTTCTTT. Translated, it gives CASSQALLNTEAFF.